The 16 T cell receptor beta chains given below trace back to one sample, sequenced in a study of OX40 agonist ivuxolimab in advanced cancers. Sequencing used immunoSEQ multiplex PCR; TCRdb keeps in-frame clones, though not all of them. The sample has around 100,000 clones, approximately 89% seen once. The sequences come from CD4+ or CD8+ T cells sorted from blood, collected in a trial of the OX40 agonist ivuxolimab. These receptors were collected from an adult with an advanced solid tumor such as melanoma, head and neck, liver or kidney cancer.

This chain links TRBV6-6 with TRBJ2-5; no clear D. V gave up 5 bases and J gave up 5 bases, with 9 bases separating them. CDR3 size: 12 residues. The V gene's germline CDR1 is MNHNY and CDR2 SVGAGI (reference sequence). CDR3 in DNA: TGTGCCAGCAGTCCCCTGCGTGAGACCCAGTACTTC. It translates to CASSPLRETQYF.

The rearrangement joins TRBV5-1 to TRBJ2-1, with D possibly TRBD1 on 5 matching bases. This CDR3 is built from 12 residues. Trimming took off 4 bases at V and 4 bases at J, with 6 bases between the two ends. Germline loops: CDR1 SGHRS, CDR2 YFSETQ. The CDR3 sequence is CASSRQYNEQFF. The CDR3 DNA reads TGCGCCAGCAGCCGACAGTACAATGAGCAGTTCTTC.

The J gene is TRBJ2-2, the V gene TRBV7-9, with 9 bases aligning to TRBD1. Looked up from germline, CDR1 is SEHNR and CDR2 is FQNEAQ (reference sequence). This CDR3 has 18 residues. V dropped 3 bases and J dropped 0; count of bases not matched to a gene: 8. The DNA for the CDR3 is TGTGCCAGCAGCTTTAAGGGACAGGGTCCCTCGAACACCGGGGAGCTGTTTTTT. Translating it yields CASSFKGQGPSNTGELFF.

The V and J genes are TRBV19 and TRBJ2-1; D tentatively fits TRBD1 or TRBD2 (5 bases each). The CDR3 sequence is 14 residues long. Trimming shortened V by 7 bases and J by 5 bases, and 15 bases separated the two germline ends. Germline CDR1 reads LNHDA; CDR2 reads SQIVND (reference sequence). CDR3 protein: CASKGTASNNEQFF. DNA for the CDR3: TGTGCCAGTAAGGGGACCGCCTCTAACAATGAGCAGTTCTTC.

V gene TRBV10-3 combines with J gene TRBJ2-1; TRBD2 matches at 13 bases. The length of the CDR3 is 17 residues. Germline CDR1 reads ENHRY; CDR2 reads SYGVKD. The V segment lost 8 bases and the J segment 6 bases; nucleotides outside the gene matches: 13. CDR3 in DNA: TGTGCCATCTCGCTAACCGGGACTAGCGGGACGATCAATGAGCAGTTCTTC. It codes for CAISLTGTSGTINEQFF.

The rearrangement joins TRBV5-1 to TRBJ2-6; either TRBD1 or TRBD2 may supply D (5 bases each). The V and J ends lost 4 bases and 1 base respectively, with 15 bases between them. The V gene's germline CDR1 is SGHRS and CDR2 YFSETQ. This CDR3 is built from 17 residues. CDR3: CASSMGPLGSGANVLTF. The CDR3 DNA sequence: TGCGCCAGCAGCATGGGACCTCTGGGATCTGGGGCCAACGTCCTGACTTTC.

The V and J genes are TRBV2 and TRBJ2-7; D is ambiguous. Germline CDR1 is SNHLY and CDR2 is FYNNEI. Trimming stripped 6 bases from V and 7 bases from J, with 10 bases between. The CDR3 contains 11 residues. The CDR3: CASRILSEQYF. CDR3 coding DNA: TGTGCCAGCAGAATCCTTTCGGAGCAGTACTTC.

The chain links TRBV6-5 to TRBJ2-7; TRBD2 matches at 11 bases. Germline V lookup: CDR1 MNHEY, CDR2 SVGAGI. The CDR3 covers 16 residues. J was trimmed by 1 base and V by 4 bases; bases with no gene match: 6. The DNA of the CDR3 is TGTGCCAGCAGTTCCGCTCCTAGCGGGAGGTCCTACGAGCAGTACTTC. Translating it yields CASSSAPSGRSYEQYF.

V is TRBV6-6 and J is TRBJ2-7, with D possibly being TRBD1 (6 bases). Germline loops: CDR1 MNHNY, CDR2 SVGAGI (reference sequence). This CDR3 has 15 residues. V lost 9 bases and J 3 bases, leaving 21 bases between the germline ends. In DNA, the CDR3 is TGTGCCAGTCTATCCACGGGTCCCAGGGGCTACGAGCAGTACTTC. This gives the protein CASLSTGPRGYEQYF.

The chain carries TRBV29-1 and TRBJ1-3; D is possibly TRBD1 (5 bases). In germline, CDR1 is SQVTM, CDR2 ANQGSEA. V was trimmed by 1 base and J by 0 bases, leaving 13 bases between them. The CDR3 totals 16 residues. CDR3 DNA: TGCAGCGTTGAAGTTTGGGGACGGACCTCTGGAAACACCATATATTTT. Its translation is CSVEVWGRTSGNTIYF.

The V call is TRBV7-3, the J call TRBJ2-3; 10 bases are a match to TRBD1. Germline CDR1 SGHTA, CDR2 FQGTGA. The ends lost 4 bases at V and 0 bases at J; junction bases unmatched: 10. There are 18 residues in the CDR3. In DNA, the CDR3 is TGTGCCAGCAGCTCCCGACAGGGGGCCAAATACAGCACAGATACGCAGTATTTT. Residues: CASSSRQGAKYSTDTQYF.

The V and J genes are TRBV28 and TRBJ2-7; tentative D call: TRBD2 (5 bases). The CDR3 loop spans 14 amino acids. V gave up 3 bases and J gave up 3 bases, with 12 bases separating them. Per germline, CDR1 MDHEN and CDR2 SYDVKM. CDR3 region: CASSFRRGIYEQYF. The CDR3 nucleotides read TGTGCCAGCAGTTTTCGTCGGGGAATCTACGAGCAGTACTTC.

The rearrangement links TRBV9 to TRBJ2-7; either TRBD1 or TRBD2 may fit D (5 bases each). CDR1 and CDR2 (germline): SGDLS, YYNGEE. The length of the CDR3 is 14 residues. V was shortened by 0 bases and J by 3 bases, with 10 bases between the two germline ends. In DNA, the CDR3 is TGTGCCAGCAGCGTAGCAGGGAGAGGCTACGAGCAGTACTTC. Its protein is CASSVAGRGYEQYF.

The chain employs TRBV2 and TRBJ2-1, with D possibly matching TRBD2 (5 bases). CDR3 size: 12 residues. The ends were cut back, 6 bases at V and 10 bases at J, with 13 bases in the middle. CDR1 SNHLY and CDR2 FYNNEI come from the germline V gene. The CDR3 is CASRVLGYEQFF. CDR3 in DNA: TGTGCCAGCAGGGTACTAGGTTACGAGCAGTTCTTC.

This sequence joins TRBV5-1 and TRBJ2-6; TRBD1 agrees at 7 bases. The CDR3 length is 18 residues. Germline V gene lookup returns CDR1 SGHRS and CDR2 YFSETQ. V shed 3 bases and J 0 bases; nucleotides not matched to a gene: 9. This chain's CDR3 is CASSSQPQGVSGANVLTF. The CDR3 DNA is TGCGCCAGCAGCTCACAACCTCAGGGGGTCTCTGGGGCCAACGTCCTGACTTTC.

The chain is built from TRBV7-3 and TRBJ2-1; 10 nucleotides agree with TRBD2. Germline CDR1 reads SGHTA; CDR2 reads FQGTGA. J gave up 6 bases and V 5 bases, and 4 bases lay outside the gene matches. The CDR3 extends over 14 amino acids. This CDR3 reads CASSPASGSNEQFF. In nucleotides, the CDR3 is TGTGCCAGCAGCCCAGCTAGCGGGAGCAATGAGCAGTTCTTC.